This record looks at one T cell receptor (beta chain) sequence and its context. The sample comes from a study of blood T cell repertoires in COVID-19. On the study more broadly: COVID-19 samples, acute and convalescent, were from the United States, Italy and Spain. Sample material is recorded as cDNA or gDNA derived from T cells, B-cell-depleted T cells, or PBMCs.

Original data processing: Estimation of nucleated cell counts relied on the amplification of reference gene primers. Profiling relied on immunoSEQ multiplex PCR, and the TCRdb table lists in-frame clones only, not all of them. The V and J calls and clone size were taken over from that table, and D and trimming were inferred from the DNA. In the table there are some 87,000 clones, 70% to 90% of which are singletons. Per germline, CDR1 SNHLY and CDR2 FYNNEI. Trimming shortened V by 10 bases and J by 0 bases, and 19 bases separated the two germline ends. The CDR3 extends over 17 amino acids. The receptor's source is a human donor with COVID-19, enrolled during active disease. The donor label of this sample is uncertain. The sample taken for sequencing was peripheral blood. The J gene is TRBJ2-6, the V gene TRBV2; maybe TRBD1 (7 bases). The CDR3 reads CATTRDSVPSGANVLTF. In nucleotides, the CDR3 is TGTGCCACCACGCGGGACAGCGTACCCTCTGGGGCCAACGTCCTGACTTTC. The whole variable domain, remainder taken from reference TRBV2 and TRBJ2-6, is EPEVTQTPSHQVTQMGQEVILRCVPISNHLYFYWYRQILGQKVEFLVSFYNNEISEKSEIFDDQFSVERPDGSNFTLKIRSTKLEDSAMYFCATTRDSVPSGANVLTFGAGSRLTVL.